Below are 26 T cell receptor beta chains sequenced from a single sample in a study of immune characterization of retroperitoneal liposarcoma. TCRdb re-called the PCR reads with MiXCR, one entry per CDR3 protein. The repertoire holds around 19,000 distinct CDR3 sequences, with approximately 40% as singletons. Sequenced sample: blood. These receptors were taken from a male donor with retroperitoneal liposarcoma.

The gene calls are TRBV11-3 and TRBJ1-3, with D unclear. Per germline, CDR1 SGHNT and CDR2 YENEEA. This CDR3 has 16 residues. V was shortened by 4 bases and J by 0 bases, with 13 bases between the two germline ends. CDR3 sequence reads: CASSSWTAGSGNTIYF. CDR3 nucleotide sequence: TGTGCCAGCAGCTCCTGGACGGCTGGCTCTGGAAACACCATATATTTT.

This chain links TRBV27 with TRBJ2-1, with 7 positions matching TRBD1. The DNA end is a closer match to TRBJ2-7, so the J assignment may be wrong. The CDR3 contains 13 residues. Germline CDR1 and CDR2: MNHEY and SMNVEV (reference sequence). The CDR3 reads CASRDSRYNEQYF. The DNA for the CDR3 is TGTGCCAGCCGGGACAGTCGTTACAATGAGCAGTACTTC.

This clonotype appeared many times. The rearrangement uses TRBV11-3 and TRBJ2-1; 9 positions match TRBD1. CDR1 SGHNT and CDR2 YENEEA come from the germline V gene. CDR3 size: 13 residues. The trim removed 5 bases at V and 10 bases at J, leaving 6 bases unmatched. The CDR3 loop is CASSQGQGGEQFF. CDR3 sequence (DNA): TGTGCCAGCAGCCAGGGACAGGGAGGCGAGCAGTTCTTC.

This clonotype was observed a few times. The V call is TRBV6-5, the J call TRBJ2-3; the D gene is possibly TRBD1 (6 bases). Deletions cut 8 bases from V and 5 bases from J, with 20 bases between. CDR3 length: 15 residues. Germline CDR1 is MNHEY and CDR2 is SVGAGI. The DNA for the CDR3 is TGTGCCAGCGCTTTTCAGGGGTATCTTCAAGATACGCAGTATTTT. Translating it yields CASAFQGYLQDTQYF.

This clonotype is medium-sized (0.01 to 0.1%). The J gene is TRBJ2-1, the V gene TRBV7-2, with a weak D call TRBD1 (6 bases). TRBJ2-7 explains the end of the DNA better; the J call may be wrong. The germline gives CDR1 SGHTA, CDR2 FQGNSA. This CDR3 spans 15 amino acids. This CDR3 reads CASSAGDTAYNEQYF. Written as DNA, the CDR3 is TGTGCCAGCAGCGCCGGGGACACGGCCTACAATGAGCAGTACTTC.

The chain links TRBV7-2 to TRBJ2-2, with 13 bases lining up with TRBD2. The CDR3 consists of 18 residues. CDR1 is SGHTA, CDR2 FQGNSA, per germline. J gave up 3 bases and V 4 bases, and 8 bases lay outside the gene matches. The CDR3 DNA is TGTGCCAGCAGCTCCGGCCTGGGACTAGCGGGATACACCGGGGAGCTGTTTTTT. It is translated as CASSSGLGLAGYTGELFF.

The chain's CDR3 is CASSEFAGDQETQFF. DNA of the CDR3: TGTGCCAGCAGTGAATTCGCGGGGGACCAAGAGACCCAGTTCTTC. The V gene is TRBV6-1, the J gene TRBJ2-1; 7 nucleotides align to TRBD2. This CDR3 contains 15 residues. Germline V gene data show CDR1 as MNHNS and CDR2 as SASEGT. After removal of 2 bases from V and 13 bases from J, the junction contained 14 bases not matched to a gene.

This clonotype is categorized as medium-sized. The chain couples TRBV7-8 to TRBJ2-1; the D gene is possibly TRBD1 (6 bases). Germline V gene sequence: CDR1 SGHVS, CDR2 FQNEAQ. The CDR3 totals 17 residues. V lost 4 bases and J lost 7, with 23 bases in between. The CDR3 bases are TGTGCCAGCAGCTCCCTAGGGGGTGTAGGACGCAGGAATGAGCAGTTCTTC. Translation: CASSSLGGVGRRNEQFF.

The chain couples TRBV11-3 to TRBJ2-1; D could derive from TRBD1 or TRBD2 (5 bases each). The CDR3 is 13 amino acids. Deletions cut 6 bases from V and 5 bases from J, with 11 bases between. Germline loops: CDR1 SGHNT, CDR2 YENEEA. The CDR3 region is CASRGVGDNEQFF. In DNA form, the CDR3 reads TGTGCCAGCAGGGGGGTAGGGGACAATGAGCAGTTCTTC.

V gene TRBV6-1 combines with J gene TRBJ2-5; maybe TRBD2 (5 bases). The CDR3 consists of 15 residues. Trimming cost V 1 base and J 11 bases, with 20 bases left between them. The germline gives CDR1 MNHNS, CDR2 SASEGT. The CDR3: CASSEDEGPYNEQYF. The CDR3, as DNA: TGTGCCAGCAGTGAAGACGAGGGCCCCTACAATGAGCAGTACTTC.

Points on this clonotype: The conserved phenylalanine or tryptophan is not found at the CDR3 terminus, so this likely reflects a read error. This sequence joins TRBV12-3 or TRBV12-4 and TRBJ2-1; D might be TRBD2 (6 bases). V was clipped by 3 bases and J by 3 bases, with 15 bases between them. The CDR3 covers 16 residues. CDR3 protein: CASSFWGEPYYNEQFL. In nucleotides, the CDR3 is TGTGCCAGCAGTTTTTGGGGGGAGCCGTACTACAATGAGCAGTTCTTG.

In this sample, this clonotype turned up a few times. The chain joins TRBV6-1 to TRBJ1-2; possibly TRBD1 for D (5 bases). The CDR3 is 13 amino acids. V shed 8 bases and J shed 2 bases, with 12 bases lying between them. Germline-derived CDR1 and CDR2 are MNHNS and SASEGT. CDR3 coding DNA: TGTGCCAGCTCTCCCGGGGCGAACTATGGCTACACCTTC. Translated: CASSPGANYGYTF.

The J gene is TRBJ2-1, the V gene TRBV12-3 or TRBV12-4, with 10 bases aligning to TRBD1. Trimming removed 6 bases from V and 13 bases from J; junction bases left unmatched: 9. The CDR3 runs to 13 residues. For the CDR3, the DNA is TGTGCCAGCAGAGGGACAGGGGTAGAGACCCAGTTCTTC. Translated: CASRGTGVETQFF.

This chain uses TRBV12-3 or TRBV12-4 with TRBJ1-4; no clear D. Trimming took 4 bases from V and 4 from J, leaving 7 bases between them. This CDR3 is 13 amino acids long. The CDR3, as DNA: TGTGCCAGCAGTTCGGGTTTTAATGAAAAACTGTTTTTT. It encodes CASSSGFNEKLFF.

This clonotype is medium-sized within its sample. The chain links TRBV6-1 to TRBJ2-3; 7 positions match TRBD1. The germline V gene has CDR1 MNHNS and CDR2 SASEGT. The CDR3 contains 13 residues. J was trimmed by 9 bases and V by 2 bases; bases with no gene match: 5. CDR3: CASSEIVQGTQYF. The CDR3 DNA is TGTGCCAGCAGTGAAATTGTACAGGGGACGCAGTATTTT.

This clonotype was found a few times. The gene calls are TRBV10-1 and TRBJ2-3; weak D call: TRBD1 (5 bases). CDR3 size: 13 residues. Germline V lookup: CDR1 WNHNN, CDR2 SYGVQD (reference sequence). V lost 5 bases to trimming and J lost 5 bases, with 11 bases between them. The CDR3 protein is CASSHQGLDTQYF. The CDR3 DNA reads TGCGCCAGCAGTCATCAGGGATTAGATACGCAGTATTTT.

This clonotype has at least ten counts. The chain recombines TRBV6-1 with TRBJ2-2; 7 bases are a match to TRBD2. J lost 5 bases, V lost 4 bases, and 7 bases had no gene match. The CDR3 is 15 residues long. Germline CDR1 and CDR2: MNHNS and SASEGT. This CDR3 reads CASSGAGLGTGELFF. The CDR3 DNA reads as TGTGCCAGCAGTGGAGCGGGACTGGGTACCGGGGAGCTGTTTTTT.

Concerning this clonotype itself: Being one base from a much bigger clone, this may be a read error. The chain combines TRBV6-1 with TRBJ1-1, with D possibly being TRBD1 (6 bases). The V gene lost 4 bases and the J gene lost 0 bases, with 12 bases spanning the gap. The CDR3 runs 15 residues. Germline loops: CDR1 MNHNS, CDR2 SASEGT. The CDR3 protein is CASSGRGTLNTEAFF. Here the CDR3 DNA reads TGTGCCAGCAGTGGAAGGGGGACCCTGAACACTGAAGCTTTCTTT.

This clonotype was counted between two and nine times. The V gene is TRBV11-3, the J gene TRBJ1-2, with a possible D match to TRBD1 (6 bases). The CDR3 has 15 residues. Trimming left V 6 bases short and J 4 bases short, with 18 bases between. Per germline, CDR1 SGHNT and CDR2 YENEEA. Here the CDR3 reads CASSQSRTEAYGYTF. In DNA, the CDR3 is TGTGCCAGCAGTCAATCGAGGACAGAGGCCTATGGCTACACCTTC.

The chain joins TRBV6-6 to TRBJ2-2; 10 nucleotides agree with TRBD1. The trim removed 7 bases at V and 5 bases at J, leaving 4 bases unmatched. Germline V CDR1 and CDR2: MNHNY, SVGAGI (reference sequence). CDR3 size: 14 residues. The CDR3 sequence is CASKGTGDTGELFF. CDR3 bases: TGTGCCAGCAAGGGGACAGGGGATACCGGGGAGCTGTTTTTT.

This clonotype was seen a few times. The chain links TRBV6-1 to TRBJ2-1; weak D call: TRBD2 (6 bases). This CDR3 is 16 amino acids long. Trimming stripped 7 bases from V and 5 bases from J, with 21 bases between. Germline V gene lookup returns CDR1 MNHNS and CDR2 SASEGT. CDR3 sequence (DNA): TGTGCCAGCACTTCACGACGGACTACAAGGGACAATGAGCAGTTCTTC. Amino acid sequence: CASTSRRTTRDNEQFF.

This clonotype was seen a few times. This rearrangement joins TRBV12-3 or TRBV12-4 to TRBJ2-7; 10 nucleotides match TRBD2. The V and J ends lost 6 bases and 5 bases, in that order; junction bases with no gene match: 13. CDR3 length equals 16 residues. The CDR3 sequence is CASSPRGASGRDEQYF. In DNA form, the CDR3 reads TGTGCCAGCAGCCCACGGGGGGCTAGCGGGAGAGACGAGCAGTACTTC.

This clonotype ranks as medium-sized. The chain combines TRBV12-5 with TRBJ2-3; unclear D gene. The CDR3 has 12 amino acids. Germline lookup yields CDR1 LGHNT and CDR2 FRNRAP. V was pared by 6 bases and J by 2 bases, with 6 bases between. The chain's CDR3 is CASGVITDTQYF. The CDR3 DNA reads as TGTGCTAGTGGAGTAATCACAGATACGCAGTATTTT.

The chain recombines TRBV12-3 or TRBV12-4 with TRBJ2-2, with D hard to call. V lost 3 bases and J lost 1, with 6 bases in between. The CDR3 contains 14 residues. The CDR3 region has the DNA TGTGCCAGCAGTTTTAGTGTGAACACCGGGGAGCTGTTTTTT. Encoded protein: CASSFSVNTGELFF.

The chain combines TRBV6-4 with TRBJ2-1, with 9 nucleotides matching TRBD2. The J call may be in error: the DNA end matches TRBJ2-7 better. This CDR3 is built from 16 residues. The germline V gene encodes CDR1 MRHNA and CDR2 SNTAGT. CDR3 sequence reads: CASSDSAGSGSNEQYF. The CDR3 bases are TGTGCCAGCAGTGACTCGGCGGGTAGCGGGAGCAATGAGCAGTACTTC.

V is TRBV12-3 or TRBV12-4 and J is TRBJ2-1; unclear D gene. Trimming removed 6 bases at V and 10 bases at J, with 10 bases between. This CDR3 is 11 amino acids long. The CDR3 DNA sequence: TGTGCCAGCAGCCGCAACTACGAGCAGTTCTTC. Translation gives CASSRNYEQFF.